This record covers a single TCR beta chain. As originally analysed: Estimates of nucleated cell counts were drawn from the amplification of reference gene primers. Sequencing used immunoSEQ multiplex PCR; TCRdb keeps in-frame clones, though not all of them. The D gene and trimming were derived from the DNA, and the V and J assignments and clone size from that table. The sample lists over 100,000 clones; roughly 76% were seen once. J lost 11 bases, V lost 6 bases, and 5 bases had no gene match. This CDR3 has 11 amino acids. Germline CDR1 DFQATT, CDR2 SNEGSKA (reference sequence). The data belong to a study of blood T cell repertoires in COVID-19. At the level of the study: Acute and convalescent COVID-19 samples came from the United States, Italy and Spain. From T cells, B-cell-depleted T cells, or PBMCs came the material, which was cDNA or gDNA.

The chain recombines TRBV20-1 with TRBJ1-5, with 9 bases aligning to TRBD1. The receptor was isolated from a human donor in a cohort sampled during active COVID-19. The sample taken for sequencing was peripheral blood. CDR3 amino acids: CSASGTGTQHF. The CDR3 nucleotides are TGCAGTGCCTCAGGGACAGGGACCCAGCATTTT.